This TCR beta chain was recorded in a study of T cells in Graves' hyperthyroidism and ophthalmopathy. Study-level findings and limits: Most expanded thyroid clonotypes above 0.001 also appeared in blood.

This clonotype was recorded many times. The antigen remains undetermined. This CDR3 contains 13 residues. Germline CDR1 is SQVTM and CDR2 is ANQGSEA. Trimming stripped 0 bases from V and 0 bases from J, with 6 bases between. Lactation, pregnancy, other autoimmune disease or uncontrolled infection excluded patients. Extraction of PBMCs used roughly 9.4 ml of fresh peripheral blood. Researchers amplified the TCR beta CDR3 regions from RNA transcripts. The HTBI set primed first-round TCR CDR3 RT-PCR. TCRdb analysed the multiplex PCR reads with MiXCR anew, one entry per CDR3 protein. The table has roughly 640,000 distinct CDR3 sequences, about a sixth seen once.

The sequence was collected from a woman aged 40-49 years with Graves' ophthalmopathy. Input material: blood. The J gene is TRBJ2-7, the V gene TRBV29-1; D not certain. The chain's CDR3 is CSVEDPFSYEQYF. CDR3 nucleotides: TGCAGCGTTGAAGATCCGTTCTCCTACGAGCAGTACTTC.